This T cell receptor beta chain was sequenced during a study of blood T cell repertoires in COVID-19. Study context: Samples came from the United States, Italy and Spain, spanning acute and convalescent COVID-19.

In the source study's methods: The authors estimated nucleated cell counts from reference gene primer amplification. Repertoires were generated with immunoSEQ multiplex PCR, while TCRdb's copy carries only in-frame clones and drops some. V and J calls and clone size follow that table, whereas D and trimming were derived from the DNA. This sample yields 350,000 to 400,000 clones, of which just over 90% are seen a single time; 0.86% belongs to the top ten. Germline V gene lookup returns CDR1 KGHSH and CDR2 LQKENI. The CDR3 is made up of 16 amino acids. The ends lost 3 bases at V and 6 bases at J; junction bases unmatched: 7. This clone appeared a single time. Assignment of participants to cohorts was predicated upon participant-reported clinical history.

Source material: PBMCs or T cells enriched from blood (not recorded which). The chain links TRBV18 to TRBJ1-6, with TRBD1 matching 8 bases. The source of this sequence is a woman aged 40 to 50 who had been exposed to COVID-19. CDR3 DNA: TGTGCCAGCTCACCGTCGGGACAGGAGATTAATTCACCCCTCCACTTT. Residues: CASSPSGQEINSPLHF.